This is a list of T cell receptor beta chains from one sample in a study of T cell responses to AZD1222 COVID-19 vaccine. Generated by immunoSEQ multiplex PCR, the TCRdb table keeps only in-frame clones and is missing some. The sample carries around 110,000 clones, 75% to 90% recorded once. The material sequenced was peripheral blood, taken on day 0 of AZD1222 vaccination. These receptors came from an adult in good health. CDR3s include the opening cysteine and the closing phenylalanine or tryptophan. D genes are given only for firm matches. Not all rows give a size; the values are once, few, many and, for expanded clones, a class.

V gene,clone size,CDR3 length,D gene,J gene,CDR3 protein,CDR3 DNA
TRBV7-2,-,17,-,TRBJ1-2,CASSLGGGSGTNYGYTF,TGTGCCAGCAGCTTAGGAGGGGGGTCGGGAACTAACTATGGCTACACCTTC
TRBV27,-,10,-,TRBJ1-2,CAIFGGGYTF,TGTGCCATCTTCGGGGGTGGCTACACCTTC
TRBV6-2/TRBV6-3,-,12,-,TRBJ1-5,CASSTRRPPQHF,TGTGCCAGCAGTACGAGACGGCCCCCCCAGCATTTT
TRBV7-9,-,15,TRBD1,TRBJ1-1,CASSSLDRVNTEAFF,TGTGCCAGCAGCTCACTGGACAGGGTTAACACTGAAGCTTTCTTT
TRBV25-1,-,13,TRBD2,TRBJ2-3,CASTGTSPDTQYF,TGTGCCAGCACCGGGACTAGCCCAGATACGCAGTATTTT
TRBV3-1/TRBV3-2,once,14,-,TRBJ1-5,CASSHTDSNQPQHF,TGTGCCAGCAGCCACACAGATAGCAATCAGCCCCAGCATTTT
TRBV4-1,-,15,TRBD1,TRBJ1-5,CASSQVGTGSQPQHF,TGCGCCAGCAGCCAAGTAGGGACAGGGAGTCAGCCCCAGCATTTT
TRBV27,-,14,-,TRBJ1-1,CASSLSTSGPEAFF,TGTGCCAGCAGTTTATCCACGTCGGGCCCTGAAGCTTTCTTT
TRBV15,-,15,-,TRBJ2-3,CATKEIRFQTDTQYF,TGTGCCACCAAGGAGATTCGGTTCCAGACAGATACGCAGTATTTT
TRBV19,-,15,-,TRBJ1-3,CASSVPRGSGNTIYF,TGTGCCAGTAGTGTGCCCAGGGGCTCTGGAAACACCATATATTTT
TRBV10-3,-,12,-,TRBJ1-2,CAISEADYGYTF,TGTGCCATCAGTGAGGCGGACTATGGCTACACCTTC
TRBV29-1,-,15,-,TRBJ2-5,CSVDPHRALQETQYF,TGCAGCGTTGACCCACACAGGGCCCTACAAGAGACCCAGTACTTC
TRBV4-1,few,13,-,TRBJ1-4,CASSQDPITQLFF,TGCGCCAGCAGCCAAGACCCGATCACCCAACTGTTTTTT
TRBV11-2,-,12,-,TRBJ1-4,CASGSTNEKLFF,TGTGCCAGCGGGTCAACTAATGAAAAACTGTTTTTT
TRBV27,-,14,-,TRBJ2-1,CASTRQRGGNEQFF,TGTGCCAGCACCCGGCAGAGGGGTGGGAATGAGCAGTTCTTC
TRBV5-4,-,16,TRBD2,TRBJ2-2,CASSQPTGGQSGELFF,TGTGCCAGCAGCCAACCGACGGGGGGTCAGAGCGGGGAGCTGTTTTTT
TRBV19,-,15,TRBD1,TRBJ2-2,CASSSGKGQGAVLFF,TGTGCCAGTAGTAGTGGAAAGGGACAGGGGGCCGTGCTGTTTTTT
TRBV3-1/TRBV3-2,-,15,-,TRBJ1-5,CASSQGAPTNQPQHF,TGTGCCAGCAGCCAAGGGGCCCCCACTAATCAGCCCCAGCATTTT
TRBV27,-,13,-,TRBJ1-1,CASRTYRNTEAFF,TGTGCCAGCAGGACATACAGGAACACTGAAGCTTTCTTT
TRBV3-1/TRBV3-2,-,14,-,TRBJ2-5,CASSQGTRGETQYF,TGTGCCAGCAGCCAAGGCACTAGGGGAGAGACCCAGTACTTC
TRBV5-1,-,15,TRBD1,TRBJ2-5,CASSKDGTDQETQYF,TGCGCCAGCAGCAAGGATGGGACAGACCAAGAGACCCAGTACTTC
TRBV10-3,-,16,-,TRBJ2-2,CATTTPGSGNTGELFF,TGTGCCACCACCACCCCCGGGAGCGGGAACACCGGGGAGCTGTTTTTT
TRBV24-1,few,14,-,TRBJ1-1,CATSQGGSGTEAFF,TGTGCCACCAGTCAGGGAGGGTCGGGCACTGAAGCTTTCTTT
TRBV27,-,14,-,TRBJ1-5,CASSLIGSNQPQHF,TGTGCCAGCAGTTTAATAGGCAGTAATCAGCCCCAGCATTTT
TRBV5-4,-,14,-,TRBJ2-1,CASSPGILGNEQFF,TGTGCCAGCAGCCCCGGCATCCTCGGGAATGAGCAGTTCTTC
TRBV7-2,-,15,-,TRBJ1-2,CASSLVLPLNYGYTF,TGTGCCAGCAGCTTAGTTCTGCCACTCAACTATGGCTACACCTTC
TRBV20-1,-,11,-,TRBJ1-2,CSARGWDGYTF,TGCAGTGCTAGAGGATGGGACGGCTACACCTTC
TRBV5-1,-,14,-,TRBJ2-5,CASSLVDGQETQYF,TGCGCCAGCAGCCTGGTAGACGGACAAGAGACCCAGTACTTC
TRBV7-7,-,13,-,TRBJ2-3,CASSLEGTDTQYF,TGTGCCAGCAGCTTAGAAGGCACAGATACGCAGTATTTT
TRBV12-3/TRBV12-4,-,13,-,TRBJ1-4,CASQRRVGEKLFF,TGTGCCAGCCAGAGGAGGGTCGGGGAAAAACTGTTTTTT
TRBV2,once,15,TRBD2,TRBJ2-1,CASSEVGRMWNEQFF,TGTGCCAGCAGTGAGGTCGGGAGGATGTGGAATGAGCAGTTCTTC
TRBV4-3,-,15,-,TRBJ1-2,CASSQALGVNYGYTF,TGCGCCAGCAGCCAAGCCTTAGGGGTAAACTATGGCTACACCTTC
TRBV7-3,once,13,-,TRBJ1-1,CASSLGAAGYAFF,TGTGCCAGCAGCTTGGGGGCCGCGGGGTATGCTTTCTTT
TRBV6-5,-,11,-,TRBJ2-5,CASKERETQYF,TGTGCCAGCAAGGAGCGGGAGACCCAGTACTTC
TRBV27,-,13,-,TRBJ2-2,CASSLAETGELFF,TGTGCCAGCAGTTTGGCAGAAACCGGGGAGCTGTTTTTT
TRBV4-2,-,16,TRBD1,TRBJ1-5,CASSQTRDRTDQPQHF,TGTGCCAGCAGCCAAACCCGGGACAGGACGGATCAGCCCCAGCATTTT
TRBV30,-,15,TRBD2,TRBJ2-1,CAWSLTSGGASEQFF,TGTGCCTGGAGTCTGACTAGCGGGGGGGCGAGTGAGCAGTTCTTC
TRBV7-2,-,14,-,TRBJ2-2,CASSFGTKTGELFF,TGTGCCAGCAGCTTCGGGACAAAAACCGGGGAGCTGTTTTTT
TRBV2,-,14,TRBD1,TRBJ1-5,CAIASPTGGKPQHF,TGTGCCATCGCTTCCCCGACAGGGGGAAAGCCCCAGCATTTT
TRBV5-6,-,16,TRBD1,TRBJ2-2,CASSSWGTAVTGELFF,TGTGCCAGCAGCTCCTGGGGGACAGCGGTCACCGGGGAGCTGTTTTTT
TRBV28,-,14,-,TRBJ1-3,CASSFGGPGNTIYF,TGTGCCAGCAGTTTCGGGGGTCCTGGAAACACCATATATTTT
TRBV11-2,-,13,TRBD1,TRBJ2-7,CASSLGGDSEQYF,TGTGCCAGCAGCTTAGGAGGGGACAGCGAGCAGTACTTC